This TCR beta chain was documented in a study of blood T cell repertoires in COVID-19. Study overall: T cells, B-cell-depleted T cells, or PBMCs supplied cDNA or gDNA.

The CDR3 spans 13 residues. V was shortened by 2 bases and J by 0 bases, with 7 bases between the two germline ends. CDR1 and CDR2 from the germline V gene are SQVTM and ANQGSEA. In the source study's methods: The authors estimated nucleated cell counts from reference gene primer amplification. TCRdb keeps only in-frame clones here, not all; method: immunoSEQ multiplex PCR. Clone size and the V and J calls come from that table; the DNA yielded D and trimming. This table has about 170,000 clones, around 83% appearing once. This sequence joins TRBV29-1 and TRBJ2-5; D is ambiguous. The receptor was isolated from a woman aged 80 or older in a cohort sampled during active or convalescent COVID-19. The sample was peripheral blood. As DNA, the CDR3 is TGCAGCGTTGAAACGGGTTACCAAGAGACCCAGTACTTC. This sequence encodes CSVETGYQETQYF.